Given below is one T cell receptor (beta chain) in context. The CDR3 is 15 amino acids. Between the trimmed V and J ends, which lost 0 bases and 4 bases, there was a span of 10 bases. CDR1 and CDR2 from the germline V gene are SGHAT and FQNNGV. This sample was taken from a study of long-term antiretroviral therapy in people with HIV. The authors ran the immunoSEQ assay, v3.0, at survey level. Only in-frame clones appear in the TCRdb table, and some are missing; sequencing was by immunoSEQ multiplex PCR. This sample carries 20,000 to 25,000 clones, about 88% of them seen once, and the ten largest clones take under 8.5%.

This clonotype was obtained from a man aged 60 to 75 with HIV. This rearrangement joins TRBV11-2 to TRBJ2-1; D gene uncertain. The source was unsorted PBMCs, collected 0.6 years after starting antiretroviral therapy. The CDR3 DNA sequence: TGTGCCAGCAGCTTAGACACTCAAGGATACAATGAGCAGTTCTTC. Amino acids: CASSLDTQGYNEQFF.